The 5 T cell receptor beta chains below were found in one sample sequenced in a study of cytotoxic CD8 clonotypes in ibrutinib-treated CLL (dated by TCRdb to about 2021). The receptor library was made with the immunoSEQ multiplex PCR assay. TCRdb re-hosts the immuneACCESS table, in-frame sequences only. Its copies lack some clones; in the studies checked, an unresolved V gene accounts for under half of them, and the cause for the rest is not known. In all, the sample holds roughly 190,000 clones, and approximately 72% of those were seen once. The biggest ten clones account for 13% of the sample. This specimen's time point label, per the study, means: approximately 25 months on ibrutinib. The sample consisted of PBMCs, taken after 24 months of ibrutinib treatment. These receptors all stem from a human donor with chronic lymphocytic leukemia.

This chain joins TRBV12-5 and TRBJ2-1; D may be TRBD1 (5 bases). This CDR3 contains 14 residues. V shed 2 bases and J shed 5 bases, with 10 bases lying between them. The germline CDR1 and CDR2 sequences are LGHNT and FRNRAP. The CDR3 protein is CASGLTGDHNEQFF. The CDR3 bases are TGTGCTAGTGGTTTGACAGGTGATCACAATGAGCAGTTCTTC.

V is TRBV6-5 and J is TRBJ2-7; 7 bases align to TRBD1. The CDR3 extends over 13 amino acids. Unmatched junction bases numbered 5, after V lost 5 bases and J lost 4 bases. Germline V gene lookup returns CDR1 MNHEY and CDR2 SVGAGI. This CDR3 reads CASSTGTAYEQYF. In DNA, the CDR3 is TGTGCCAGCAGTACGGGGACAGCTTACGAGCAGTACTTC.

The genes are TRBV4-3 and TRBJ2-1, with 11 positions matching TRBD2. Trimming removed 6 bases from V and 7 bases from J; junction bases left unmatched: 11. This CDR3 is 16 amino acids long. Germline-derived CDR1 and CDR2 are LGHNA and YSLEER. In DNA, the CDR3 is TGCGCCAGCAGTCACCCGACTAGCGGGGTGTCTAATGAGCAGTTCTTC. Its protein is CASSHPTSGVSNEQFF.

In DNA form, the CDR3 reads TGTGCCAGCAGCCAATCGGGACTCTCGAACACTGAAGCTTTCTTT. It specifies CASSQSGLSNTEAFF. This chain joins TRBV16 and TRBJ1-1; a weak D match, TRBD1 (5 bases). Germline V gives CDR1 KGHSY, CDR2 FQNENV. V dropped 0 bases and J dropped 1 base, with 9 bases sitting between them. CDR3 size: 15 residues.

The DNA for the CDR3 is TGTGCCAGCGGACTACAACGGGATAGGGAGCAGTACTTC. It yields the protein CASGLQRDREQYF. The genes are TRBV6-1 and TRBJ2-7; a possible D gene is TRBD2 (6 bases). V dropped 8 bases and J dropped 7 bases, with 18 bases sitting between them. Germline V lookup: CDR1 MNHNS, CDR2 SASEGT. This CDR3 contains 13 residues.